This entry concerns a single T cell receptor (beta chain). The antigen is unknown. This sample was included in a study of persistence of HIV-infected CD4 T cells. An overlapping HIV-1 Gag peptide pool stimulated these cells at about 0.91 ug/peptide/mL. CD40L-negative CD69-negative CD45RO-high memory CD4+ T cells were sorted as populations depleted of antigen-responding cells. The immunoSEQ assay was version 4, run in survey mode. Profiling relied on immunoSEQ multiplex PCR, and the TCRdb table lists in-frame clones only, not all of them. The sample includes about 36,000 clones, approximately 78% of them seen just once. The sequence was obtained from an adult with HIV. The donor label of this sample is uncertain. The specimen was cultured CD4+ T cells from PBMCs, collected from a patient who received antiretroviral therapy.

In DNA, the CDR3 is TGTGCCAGCAGATCCGCAGGGGCTGAAACTGAAGCTTTCTTT. Its protein product is CASRSAGAETEAFF. The chain recombines TRBV27 with TRBJ1-1, with D possibly TRBD1 on 6 matching bases. CDR3 length: 14 amino acids. Germline V CDR1 and CDR2: MNHEY, SMNVEV (reference sequence). With 6 bases removed from V and 5 bases from J, the gap between germline ends came to 16 bases.